The 6 T cell receptor beta chains below come from one sample, sequenced in a study of T cell responses to AZD1222 COVID-19 vaccine. Produced via immunoSEQ multiplex PCR; TCRdb's table is partial and in-frame only. The sample records over 100,000 clones, 86% being singletons. The sequenced sample was peripheral blood, obtained on day 0 of AZD1222 vaccination. These receptors originate from an adult in good health.

V usage is TRBV6-5 and J usage is TRBJ1-6; a possible D gene is TRBD1 (6 bases). The CDR3 covers 13 residues. In germline, CDR1 is MNHEY, CDR2 SVGAGI. The V gene lost 2 bases and the J gene lost 15 bases, with 14 bases spanning the gap. Here the CDR3 DNA reads TGTGCCAGCAGTTACGGGGGGCCCACAGACCTCCACTTT. It encodes CASSYGGPTDLHF.

The V gene is TRBV20-1, the J gene TRBJ1-1; D call uncertain. Germline-derived CDR1 and CDR2 are DFQATT and SNEGSKA (reference sequence). CDR3 size: 11 residues. Deletions cut 4 bases from V and 5 bases from J, with 8 bases between. The CDR3 DNA sequence: TGCAGTGCTAAGGGTCGGACTGAAGCTTTCTTT. It yields the protein CSAKGRTEAFF.

V is TRBV3-1 (or the pseudogene TRBV3-2) and J is TRBJ2-1; D gene uncertain. Trimming cost V 1 base and J 1 base, with 2 bases left between them. Germline CDR1 LGHDT, CDR2 YNNKEL (reference sequence). The CDR3 covers 13 residues. CDR3 amino acids: CASSQGSYNEQFF. CDR3 nucleotide sequence: TGTGCCAGCAGCCAAGGTTCCTACAATGAGCAGTTCTTC.

Notes on this clone: This is likely a read error, given that the CDR3 carries no conserved phenylalanine or tryptophan at its end. It is unclear where the CDR3 begins or ends on the DNA, so no DNA is shown, and the CDR3 is as TCRdb lists it. The V and J genes are TRBV27 and TRBJ2-3; the table calls TRBD2, which could not be checked here. The CDR3 is 11 residues long, counting both termini. Germline-derived CDR1 and CDR2 are MNHEY and SMNVEV (reference sequence). CDR3 sequence reads: CASSFVRVGGS.

The chain employs TRBV5-4 and TRBJ2-1, with 7 bases identical to TRBD2. Trimming took 5 bases from V and 0 from J; bases not matched to a gene: 5. CDR3 length equals 15 residues. From germline, CDR1 is SGHNT and CDR2 YYREEE (reference sequence). The CDR3 loop reads CASSLAAGSYNEQFF. The CDR3 coding sequence is TGTGCCAGCAGTCTAGCGGCTGGCTCCTACAATGAGCAGTTCTTC.

The CDR3 nucleotides are TGTGCCAGCAGACGCGGGGGGGCATACTACAATGAGCAGTTCTTC. As protein: CASRRGGAYYNEQFF. This chain links TRBV6-5 with TRBJ2-1, with 9 positions matching TRBD2. This CDR3 spans 15 amino acids. Unmatched junction bases numbered 6, after V lost 6 bases and J lost 3 bases. The V gene's germline CDR1 is MNHEY and CDR2 SVGAGI.